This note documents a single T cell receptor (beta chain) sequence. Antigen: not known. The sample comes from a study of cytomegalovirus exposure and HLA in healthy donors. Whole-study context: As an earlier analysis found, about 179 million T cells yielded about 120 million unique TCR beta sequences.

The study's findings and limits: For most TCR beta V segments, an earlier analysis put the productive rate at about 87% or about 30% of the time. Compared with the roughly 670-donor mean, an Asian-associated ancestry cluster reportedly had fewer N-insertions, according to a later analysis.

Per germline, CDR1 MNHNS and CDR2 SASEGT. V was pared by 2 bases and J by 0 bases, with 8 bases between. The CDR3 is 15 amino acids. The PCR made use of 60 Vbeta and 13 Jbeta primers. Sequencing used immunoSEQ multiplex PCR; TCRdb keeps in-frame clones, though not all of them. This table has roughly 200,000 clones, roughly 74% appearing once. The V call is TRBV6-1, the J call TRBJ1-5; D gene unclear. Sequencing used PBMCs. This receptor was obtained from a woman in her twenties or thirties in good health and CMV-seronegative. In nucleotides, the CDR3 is TGTGCCAGCAGTGAATTCAGATATAGCAATCAGCCCCAGCATTTT. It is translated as CASSEFRYSNQPQHF.